This T cell receptor (beta chain) comes out of a study of CD8 T cells in Susac syndrome. Overall study: The sequenced Susac syndrome patients comprised 5 or 6 with active disease and roughly eight in remission.

This CDR3 spans 16 amino acids. Trimming took 3 bases from V and 7 from J; bases not matched to a gene: 7. Germline CDR1 is SGHDT and CDR2 is YYEEEE. With random hexamers, reverse transcription was performed on about 0.5 to 1 ug of RNA. One entry per CDR3 protein, called by TCRdb with MiXCR from the immunoSEQ multiplex PCR reads. The table lists more than 150,000 distinct CDR3 sequences, approximately 95% of them singletons. The source material was CD4+ T cells from PBMCs. This sequence joins TRBV5-6 and TRBJ1-6; 10 bases align to TRBD1. The clonotype was recovered from a human donor with Susac syndrome. The CDR3 spells CASSYGTGDLNSPLHF. CDR3 nucleotides: TGTGCCAGCAGCTACGGGACAGGGGATTTAAATTCACCCCTCCACTTT.